This T cell receptor (beta chain) was captured in a study of blood T cell repertoires in COVID-19 (dated by TCRdb to 2020 to 2021). With respect to the entire study: Samples from collaborators originated in the United States, Italy and Spain and spanned both the acute and convalescent phases of COVID-19. Subjects who had been exposed to COVID-19, were actively infected with it, or had recovered from it provided the deeply sampled blood TCRbeta repertoires that made up the dataset. The samples were drawn from the first 160 participants of the ongoing ImmuneRACE study and from 1,254 subjects provided by 6 global collaborators. Sample metadata almost always included a de-identified subject ID, COVID-19 status, age in years and sex. A freely available public database, intended as a resource for researchers studying the immune response to SARS-CoV-2, is where the repertoires were released. The material from the prospective study consisted of cDNA or gDNA derived from T cells, B-cell-depleted T cells, or PBMCs. Where available, HLA class I and class II types were taken from metadata supplied by the sample provider and were not determined by assay-based typing.

Another Seattle source contributed samples from volunteer blood donors who had recovered from COVID-19. Each collaborating institution followed its own protocols to collect whole blood in K2EDTA tubes. For TCRbeta analysis, collaborators shipped samples as frozen whole blood, isolated PBMCs, or DNA extracted from either of those sample types. This clone was seen only a few times. Its cognate antigen has yet to be identified. Nothing much larger sits one base from this clone, and base qualities are not available. The immunoSEQ Assay, a bias-controlled multiplex PCR, was used to amplify TCRbeta CDR3 regions from genomic DNA. Regarding the original processing steps: Within the assay, amplification of reference gene primers was used to estimate how many nucleated cells each sample contained. To quantify the absolute abundance of each unique TCRbeta CDR3 rearrangement, sequence reads were collapsed and filtered. Productive Simpson clonality was computed per sample as the square root of Simpson's diversity index over productive rearrangements. Held by TCRdb, this immuneACCESS table contains in-frame sequences only and omits some clones. Under half of the omission traces to an unresolved V gene where checked; the cause of the rest is unknown. That table furnishes V, J and clone size, whereas the DNA furnished D and trimming. For this sample the table gives fewer than 300,000 clones, of which approximately 90% were detected only once. 0.9% to 1% of the sample goes to the ten largest clones.

Paper-wide results and their limitations: Clinical and demographic metadata were provided uncurated, with the amount varying by source and participant.

Trimming removed 6 bases from V and 3 bases from J; the gene matches leave 4 bases unexplained. Per the germline V gene (reference sequence), MNHNY is the CDR1 and SVGAGI is the CDR2. The CDR3, cysteine through phenylalanine, is 15 amino acids long. Solely the CDR3 DNA is kept, with 45 bases framed from the first base. This sequence originates from a woman in her thirties or forties who had recovered from COVID-19. Recombination linked TRBV6-6 to TRBJ2-3, with 12 bases in between that match TRBD2. Specimen: peripheral blood. The bases are TGTGCCAGCAGGCTAGCGGGAGGGCCTACAGATACGCAGTATTTT. Translation gives CASRLAGGPTDTQYF.